The rows below give T cell receptor beta chains drawn from one sample of a study of blood T cell repertoires in COVID-19. Only in-frame clones appear in the TCRdb table, and some are missing; sequencing was by immunoSEQ multiplex PCR. Of around 83,000 clones in the sample, approximately 86% were seen once. Source material: peripheral blood. Receptors were obtained from a man aged 80 or over with active or convalescent COVID-19. Each CDR3 is given with its conserved first and last residue. D genes are given only for firm matches. Size is omitted from some rows. Given values are once, few, many or a class for expanded clones.

NA	18	TRBD1	TRBV24-1	TRBJ2-6	TGTGCCACCAGTGGGCGGACAGGGGACATCTCTGGGGCCAACGTCCTGACTTTC	CATSGRTGDISGANVLTF
once	15	NA	TRBV18	TRBJ2-2	TGTGCCAGCTCACCAGACCAGCAAGCGTACTTCGAGCTGTTTTTT	CASSPDQQAYFELFF
NA	13	TRBD2	TRBV11-2	TRBJ2-3	TGTGCCAGCAGCTTAGCGGGAGGGCCAAAGCAGTATTTT	CASSLAGGPKQYF
NA	14	TRBD1	TRBV13	TRBJ1-2	TGTGCCAGCAGCTTGGGGGACAGGGATTTAGGCTACACCTTC	CASSLGDRDLGYTF
NA	18	TRBD1	TRBV5-1	TRBJ1-3	TGCGCCAGCAGCTCGGGCCTCAGGGGGATATCCTCTGGAAACACCATATATTTT	CASSSGLRGISSGNTIYF
few	17	TRBD1	TRBV4-2	TRBJ1-3	TGTGCCAGCAGCCAACCGGGACAGGGGGCGCCCGGAAACACCATATATTTT	CASSQPGQGAPGNTIYF
NA	15	TRBD1	TRBV19	TRBJ1-5	TGTGCCAGTAGCTCGGGACAGGGTCGATTTAGTCCCCAGCATTTT	CASSSGQGRFSPQHF
NA	15	TRBD1	TRBV5-1	TRBJ2-1	TGCGCCAGCGGGTGGACAGGTTGGGCCCCCAATGAGCAGTTCTTC	CASGWTGWAPNEQFF
NA	15	TRBD1	TRBV3-1/TRBV3-2	TRBJ1-5	TGTGCCAGCAGCCAAGATCTGACAGGGGGTCGGCCCCAGCATTTT	CASSQDLTGGRPQHF
NA	16	TRBD2	TRBV5-1	TRBJ2-1	TGCGCCAGCAGCTTGGACACCGGGACTAGTGCCGTTGAGCAGTTCTTC	CASSLDTGTSAVEQFF
once	14	TRBD1	TRBV5-1	TRBJ2-3	TGCGCCAGCAGCTTGGGACAGGGGGCAGATACGCAGTATTTT	CASSLGQGADTQYF
NA	13	TRBD1	TRBV2	TRBJ1-4	TGTGCCACCTCGCGAGGGGGCGAGGAAAAACTGTTTTTT	CATSRGGEEKLFF
few	13	TRBD1	TRBV30	TRBJ1-6	TGTGCCTGGGGTGACAGGGTAAATTCACCCCTCCACTTT	CAWGDRVNSPLHF
NA	18	TRBD1	TRBV24-1	TRBJ2-5	TGTGCCACCAGTGATCCCCCTCGGACAGGGCGTAAAGGAGAGACCCAGTACTTC	CATSDPPRTGRKGETQYF
NA	12	NA	TRBV28	TRBJ2-2	TGTGCCAGCAGGTCGGTCACCGGGGAGCTGTTTTTT	CASRSVTGELFF
NA	14	TRBD2	TRBV10-3	TRBJ2-3	TGTGCCATCAGTGAACTAGCGGGAGCAGATACGCAGTATTTT	CAISELAGADTQYF
NA	15	TRBD2	TRBV6-5	TRBJ2-3	TGTGCCAGCACTCTAGCGGGGGGGCAAACAGATACGCAGTATTTT	CASTLAGGQTDTQYF
NA	11	TRBD2	TRBV28	TRBJ2-1	TGTGCCAGCGGGGGGGACAATGAGCAGTTCTTC	CASGGDNEQFF
once	15	TRBD2	TRBV7-3	TRBJ2-3	TGTGCCAGCAGCTTAACGGGAGGGAGCACAGATACGCAGTATTTT	CASSLTGGSTDTQYF
once	12	NA	TRBV2	TRBJ1-5	TGTGCCAGCACCCGGAGCAATCAGCCCCAGCATTTT	CASTRSNQPQHF
NA	13	NA	TRBV4-1	TRBJ1-5	TGCGCCAGCAGCCGACAGTTCAATCAGCCCCAGCATTTT	CASSRQFNQPQHF
NA	12	NA	TRBV2	TRBJ2-5	TGTGCCAGCACCGGGGACATTGAGACCCAGTACTTC	CASTGDIETQYF
NA	13	NA	TRBV7-9	TRBJ2-2	TGTGCCAGCAGCCTGAGTAGCACCGGGGAGCTGTTTTTT	CASSLSSTGELFF
NA	18	TRBD2	TRBV27	TRBJ2-1	TGTGCCAGCAGTTTATGGAACGGGGCGGGGGGAAAACACAATGAGCAGTTCTTC	CASSLWNGAGGKHNEQFF